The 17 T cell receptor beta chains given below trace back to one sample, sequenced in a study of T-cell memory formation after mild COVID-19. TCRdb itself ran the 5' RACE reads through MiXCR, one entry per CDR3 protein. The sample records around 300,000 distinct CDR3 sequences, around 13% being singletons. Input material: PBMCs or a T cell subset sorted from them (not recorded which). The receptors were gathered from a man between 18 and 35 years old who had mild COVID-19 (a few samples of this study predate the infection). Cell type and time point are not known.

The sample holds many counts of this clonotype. CDR3 sequence (DNA): TGTGCCAGCAGCTTATCCCACGAGGGGCCGTACAATGAGCAGTTCTTC. This sequence encodes CASSLSHEGPYNEQFF. This sequence joins TRBV5-6 and TRBJ2-1; D could derive from TRBD1 or TRBD2 (5 bases each). The CDR3 is 16 residues long. Trimming stripped 2 bases from V and 4 bases from J, with 16 bases between. Per the germline V gene, CDR1 is SGHDT and CDR2 is YYEEEE.

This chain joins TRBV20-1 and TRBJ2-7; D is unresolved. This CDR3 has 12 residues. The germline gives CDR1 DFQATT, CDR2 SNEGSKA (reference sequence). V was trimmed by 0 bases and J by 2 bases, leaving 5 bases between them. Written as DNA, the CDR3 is TGCAGTGCTAGAGATCACACCTACGAGCAGTACTTC. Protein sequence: CSARDHTYEQYF.

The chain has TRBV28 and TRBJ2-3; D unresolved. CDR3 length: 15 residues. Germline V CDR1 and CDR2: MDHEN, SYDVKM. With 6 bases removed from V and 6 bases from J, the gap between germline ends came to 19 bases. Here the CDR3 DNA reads TGTGCCAGCAGCCCTCGCCCGCCATCCCGGGATACGCAGTATTTT. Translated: CASSPRPPSRDTQYF.

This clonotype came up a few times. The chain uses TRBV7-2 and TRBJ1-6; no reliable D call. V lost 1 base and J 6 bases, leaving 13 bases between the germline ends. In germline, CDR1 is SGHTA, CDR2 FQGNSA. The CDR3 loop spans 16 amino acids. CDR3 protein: CASSLEAGRPNSPLHF. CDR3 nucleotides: TGTGCCAGCAGCTTAGAGGCAGGTCGTCCTAATTCACCCCTCCACTTT. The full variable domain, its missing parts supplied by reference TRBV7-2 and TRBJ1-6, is GAGVSQSPSNKVTEKGKDVELRCDPISGHTALYWYRQSLGQGLEFLIYFQGNSAPDKSGLPSDRFSAERTGGSVSTLTIQRTQQEDSAVYLCASSLEAGRPNSPLHFGNGTRLTVT.

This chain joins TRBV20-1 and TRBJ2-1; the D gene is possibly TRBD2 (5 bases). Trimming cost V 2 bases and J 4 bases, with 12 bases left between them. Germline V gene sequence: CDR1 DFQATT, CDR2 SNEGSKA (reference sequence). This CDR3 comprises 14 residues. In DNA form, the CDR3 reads TGCAGTGCTAGATCCCGGACTGATTACAATGAGCAGTTCTTC. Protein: CSARSRTDYNEQFF.

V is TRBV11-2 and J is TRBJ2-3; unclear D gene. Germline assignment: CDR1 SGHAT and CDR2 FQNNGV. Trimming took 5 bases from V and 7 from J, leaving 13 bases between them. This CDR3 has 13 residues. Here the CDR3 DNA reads TGTGCCAGCAGCCCCCCCGGCGGAAATACGCAGTATTTT. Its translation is CASSPPGGNTQYF.

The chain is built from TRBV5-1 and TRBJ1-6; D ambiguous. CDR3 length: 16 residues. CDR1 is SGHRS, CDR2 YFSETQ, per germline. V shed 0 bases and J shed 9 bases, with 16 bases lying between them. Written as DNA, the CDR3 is TGCGCCAGCAGCTTGGCCGTCGGCAGCGGGATTTCACCCCTCCACTTT. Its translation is CASSLAVGSGISPLHF.

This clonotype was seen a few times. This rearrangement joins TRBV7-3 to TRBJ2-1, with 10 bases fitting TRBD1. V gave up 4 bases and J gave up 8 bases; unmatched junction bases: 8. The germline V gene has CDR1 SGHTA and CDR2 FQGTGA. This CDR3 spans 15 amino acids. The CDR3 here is CASSYGTGVSDEQFF. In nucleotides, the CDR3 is TGTGCCAGCAGCTATGGGACAGGGGTTAGCGATGAGCAGTTCTTC.

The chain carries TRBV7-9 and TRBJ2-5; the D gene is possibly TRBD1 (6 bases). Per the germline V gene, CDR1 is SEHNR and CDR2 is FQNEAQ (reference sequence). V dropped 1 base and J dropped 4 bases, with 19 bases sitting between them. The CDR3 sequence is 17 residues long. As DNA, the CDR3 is TGTGCCAGCAGCTTAGGCCTCGATGCAGGGGCAGTAGAGACCCAGTACTTC. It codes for CASSLGLDAGAVETQYF. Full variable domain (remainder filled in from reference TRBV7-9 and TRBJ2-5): DTGVSQNPRHKITKRGQNVTFRCDPISEHNRLYWYRQTLGQGPEFLTYFQNEAQLEKSRLLSDRFSAERPKGSFSTLEIQRTEQGDSAMYLCASSLGLDAGAVETQYFGPGTRLLVL.

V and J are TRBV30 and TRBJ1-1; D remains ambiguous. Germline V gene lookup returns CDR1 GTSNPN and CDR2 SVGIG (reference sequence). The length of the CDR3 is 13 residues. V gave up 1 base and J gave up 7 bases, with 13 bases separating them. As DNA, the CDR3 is TGTGCCTGGAGTGGTACGAAGGGCCTTGAAGCTTTCTTT. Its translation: CAWSGTKGLEAFF.

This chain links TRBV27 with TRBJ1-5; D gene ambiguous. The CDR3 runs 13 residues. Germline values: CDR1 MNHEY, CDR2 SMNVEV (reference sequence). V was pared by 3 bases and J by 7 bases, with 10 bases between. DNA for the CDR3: TGTGCCAGCAGTTTGTGGGGAGTCCAGCCCCAGCATTTT. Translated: CASSLWGVQPQHF.

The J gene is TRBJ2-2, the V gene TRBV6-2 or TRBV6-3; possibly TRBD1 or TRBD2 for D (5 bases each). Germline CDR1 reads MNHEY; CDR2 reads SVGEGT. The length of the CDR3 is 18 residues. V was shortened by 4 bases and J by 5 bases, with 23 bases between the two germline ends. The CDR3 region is CASSSNPGRVEGTGELFF. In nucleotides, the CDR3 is TGTGCCAGCAGTTCAAACCCCGGAAGGGTCGAGGGGACCGGGGAGCTGTTTTTT.

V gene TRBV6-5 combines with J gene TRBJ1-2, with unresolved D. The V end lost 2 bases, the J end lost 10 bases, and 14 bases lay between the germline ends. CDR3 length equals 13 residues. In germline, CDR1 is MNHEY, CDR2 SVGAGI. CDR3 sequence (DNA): TGTGCCAGCAGTTACACCGGGTCCAGATCCTACACCTTC. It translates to CASSYTGSRSYTF.

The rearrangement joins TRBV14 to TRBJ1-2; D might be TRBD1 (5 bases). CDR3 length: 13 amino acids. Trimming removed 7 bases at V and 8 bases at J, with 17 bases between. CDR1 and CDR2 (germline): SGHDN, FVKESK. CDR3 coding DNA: TGTGCCAGCACCCTTCAGGGAGGACGGGGCTACACCTTC. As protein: CASTLQGGRGYTF.

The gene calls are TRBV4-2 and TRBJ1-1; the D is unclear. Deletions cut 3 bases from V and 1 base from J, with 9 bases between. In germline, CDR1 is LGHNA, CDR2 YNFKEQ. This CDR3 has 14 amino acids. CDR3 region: CASSQQRQNTEAFF. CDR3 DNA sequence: TGTGCCAGCAGCCAGCAAAGGCAGAACACTGAAGCTTTCTTT.

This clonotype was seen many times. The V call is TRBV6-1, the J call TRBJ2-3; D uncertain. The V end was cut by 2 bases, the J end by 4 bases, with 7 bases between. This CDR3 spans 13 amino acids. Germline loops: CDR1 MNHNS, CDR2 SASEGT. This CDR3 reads CASSEQRSDTQYF. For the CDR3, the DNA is TGTGCCAGCAGTGAACAGCGTTCAGATACGCAGTATTTT.

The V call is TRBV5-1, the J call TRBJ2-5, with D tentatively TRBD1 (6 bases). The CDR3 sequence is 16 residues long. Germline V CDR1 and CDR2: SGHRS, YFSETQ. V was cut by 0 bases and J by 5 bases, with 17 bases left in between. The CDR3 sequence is CASSLAKARGYETQYF. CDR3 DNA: TGCGCCAGCAGCTTGGCCAAGGCCAGGGGATACGAGACCCAGTACTTC.